These 15 T cell receptor beta chains were sequenced from one sample in a study of T-cell reconstitution after alpha-beta-depleted transplantation in children. A TCRbeta library incorporating unique molecular identifiers was prepared. MiXCR was run by TCRdb on the PCR reads, yielding one entry per CDR3 protein. The sample has hundreds of thousands of distinct CDR3 sequences; about 12% are singletons. The sample here was PBMCs, taken before TCRalphabeta/CD19-depleted stem cell transplant. All receptors derive from a girl aged 2 to 9 with congenital amegakaryocytic thrombocytopenia, due to receive a stem cell transplant.

This clonotype has more than one count but fewer than ten. V is TRBV4-1 and J is TRBJ2-7, with 12 bases aligning to TRBD2. This CDR3 is built from 20 residues. From germline, CDR1 is MGHRA and CDR2 YSYEKL. The junction had 16 bases not matched to a gene; V was cut back by 4 bases and J by 0 bases. DNA for the CDR3: TGCGCCAGCAGCCCTCAGCAAGGGACTAGCGGGCACGTGATCTCCTACGAGCAGTACTTC. Protein sequence: CASSPQQGTSGHVISYEQYF.

This clonotype was recorded at least ten times. The chain is built from TRBV20-1 and TRBJ2-5, with a weak D call TRBD1 (5 bases). The CDR3 sequence is 13 residues long. The germline V and J ends were trimmed by 7 bases and 5 bases, with 17 bases remaining between them. The germline CDR1 and CDR2 sequences are DFQATT and SNEGSKA (reference sequence). The CDR3 nucleotides are TGCAGTGTTGGTCAGGGCTTAGAGGAGACCCAGTACTTC. Translation: CSVGQGLEETQYF.

There are many counts of this clonotype. The J gene is TRBJ1-2, the V gene TRBV12-3 or TRBV12-4; D is ambiguous. The V end was cut by 3 bases, the J end by 6 bases, with 11 bases between. CDR3 length: 13 amino acids. CDR3 loop: CASSFLQFHGYTF. The DNA of the CDR3 is TGTGCCAGCAGTTTCTTACAGTTTCATGGCTACACCTTC.

This clonotype was counted ten times or more. This chain joins TRBV5-1 and TRBJ1-2; the D is unclear. The CDR3 loop spans 14 amino acids. Between the trimmed V and J ends, which lost 0 bases and 1 base, there was a span of 7 bases. Germline V gives CDR1 SGHRS, CDR2 YFSETQ. The CDR3 region is CASSLDGSNYGYTF. In DNA form, the CDR3 reads TGCGCCAGCAGCTTGGATGGTAGTAACTATGGCTACACCTTC. Full variable domain (missing parts from reference TRBV5-1 and TRBJ1-2): KAGVTQTPRYLIKTRGQQVTLSCSPISGHRSVSWYQQTPGQGLQFLFEYFSETQRNKGNFPGRFSGRQFSNSRSEMNVSTLELGDSALYLCASSLDGSNYGYTFGSGTRLTVV.

This clonotype has just a few counts. The J gene is TRBJ2-2, the V gene TRBV7-9; weak D call: TRBD2 (5 bases). The CDR3 is 17 amino acids. The ends were cut back, 1 base at V and 0 bases at J, with 12 bases in the middle. The germline CDR1 and CDR2 sequences are SEHNR and FQNEAQ (reference sequence). CDR3 sequence reads: CASSLGPLAPNTGELFF. The CDR3 coding sequence is TGTGCCAGCAGCTTAGGCCCCCTAGCCCCGAACACCGGGGAGCTGTTTTTT.

Only a few counts were recorded for this clonotype. This chain joins TRBV11-2 and TRBJ1-5; D is unresolved. The CDR3 runs to 14 residues. CDR1 and CDR2 (germline): SGHAT, FQNNGV. V was clipped by 1 base and J by 0 bases, with 4 bases between them. Here the CDR3 reads CASSLGFSNQPQHF. The CDR3 DNA sequence: TGTGCCAGCAGCTTAGGTTTTAGCAATCAGCCCCAGCATTTT.

In this sample, this clonotype turned up many times. This chain uses TRBV5-1 with TRBJ1-1; D possibly corresponds to TRBD1 (5 bases). There are 13 residues in the CDR3. Trimming removed 2 bases from V and 6 bases from J, with 11 bases in between. Germline V gene lookup returns CDR1 SGHRS and CDR2 YFSETQ. The CDR3 region has the DNA TGCGCCAGCAGCTTTCAGGGCTTGGCTGAAGCTTTCTTT. The encoded protein is CASSFQGLAEAFF. The full variable domain, in which reference TRBV5-1 and TRBJ1-1 provide the parts outside the CDR3, is KAGVTQTPRYLIKTRGQQVTLSCSPISGHRSVSWYQQTPGQGLQFLFEYFSETQRNKGNFPGRFSGRQFSNSRSEMNVSTLELGDSALYLCASSFQGLAEAFFGQGTRLTVV.

This clonotype was recorded many times. This rearrangement joins TRBV10-3 to TRBJ2-1; 16 bases are shared with TRBD2. The CDR3 is 16 residues long. In germline, CDR1 is ENHRY, CDR2 SYGVKD. V lost 8 bases and J lost 8; bases outside the gene matches: 9. In DNA form, the CDR3 reads TGTGCCATCGCCGGGACTAGCGGGAGGGTTTCGTATGAGCAGTTCTTC. It is translated as CAIAGTSGRVSYEQFF.

Here the CDR3 reads CASSVARGVPDEQYF. The CDR3 coding sequence is TGCGCCAGCAGCGTGGCGCGGGGCGTCCCTGACGAGCAGTACTTC. The genes are TRBV5-1 and TRBJ2-7; TRBD2 is a possible D gene (6 bases). This CDR3 contains 15 residues. Per germline, CDR1 SGHRS and CDR2 YFSETQ. Trimming stripped 4 bases from V and 5 bases from J, with 19 bases between.

CDR3 bases: TGTGCCAGTAGTATAGTTATGGGGGCAGAGACTGAAGCTTTCTTT. It specifies CASSIVMGAETEAFF. This rearrangement joins TRBV19 to TRBJ1-1; D might be TRBD1 (6 bases). Trimming took 1 base from V and 5 from J, leaving 14 bases between them. The CDR3 consists of 15 residues. Germline loops: CDR1 LNHDA, CDR2 SQIVND (reference sequence).

The chain employs TRBV3-1 and TRBJ1-5, with TRBD1 matching over 7 bases. Per germline, CDR1 LGHDT and CDR2 YNNKEL (reference sequence). CDR3 length: 15 amino acids. V shed 2 bases, J shed 5 bases, and the junction held 6 bases outside the gene matches. The chain's CDR3 is CASSQLPRGDQPQHF. CDR3 sequence (DNA): TGTGCCAGCAGCCAATTACCCAGGGGGGATCAGCCCCAGCATTTT.

In its sample, this clonotype was seen a few times. The chain has TRBV4-1 and TRBJ2-1, with a weak D call TRBD1 (5 bases). CDR1 is MGHRA, CDR2 YSYEKL, per germline. The CDR3 contains 15 residues. Trimming took off 3 bases at V and 7 bases at J, with 16 bases between the two ends. In nucleotides, the CDR3 is TGCGCCAGCAGCCAGGCAGGGTTTTTTCGAAATGAGCAGTTCTTC. Protein sequence: CASSQAGFFRNEQFF.

The chain recombines TRBV20-1 with TRBJ2-1, with 11 bases aligning to TRBD2. V was clipped by 2 bases and J by 2 bases; unmatched bases: 20. CDR1 is DFQATT and CDR2 is SNEGSKA in the germline V gene (reference sequence). The CDR3 sequence is 21 residues long. As DNA, the CDR3 is TGCAGTGCTAGAAATTTTGGCCGCACTAGCGGGAGCTCAAGCGCCTACAATGAGCAGTTCTTC. Residues: CSARNFGRTSGSSSAYNEQFF.

The chain couples TRBV20-1 to TRBJ2-1; D is undetermined. The CDR3 contains 15 residues. CDR1 and CDR2 from the germline V gene are DFQATT and SNEGSKA (reference sequence). Trimming removed 0 bases at V and 10 bases at J, with 19 bases between. The CDR3 spells CSARDMTTGPTEQFF. In DNA, the CDR3 is TGCAGTGCTAGAGATATGACAACCGGCCCCACGGAGCAGTTCTTC.

This clonotype was detected ten times or more. This chain uses TRBV20-1 with TRBJ2-1, with D unresolved. The length of the CDR3 is 12 residues. Deletions cut 3 bases from V and 5 bases from J, with 8 bases between. Germline V gene lookup returns CDR1 DFQATT and CDR2 SNEGSKA (reference sequence). The CDR3 region is CSAREWNNEQFF. CDR3 nucleotide sequence: TGCAGTGCTAGGGAATGGAACAATGAGCAGTTCTTC.